This record concerns one T cell receptor (beta chain) sequence. What this receptor recognizes is not known. Base quality data are lacking; no much larger clone is found one base away. The data were obtained in a study of blood T cells in healthy people across ages (dated by TCRdb to between 2015 and 2016). Context from the whole study: In model experiments, roughly one uniquely barcoded TCR beta cDNA molecule per two T cells was captured by template switching. Age-related changes in TCR beta repertoire diversity were measured in the study by deep sequencing normalized with unique cDNA molecular identifiers. Four age groups were formed from the donors: young (average approximately 17 years), middle-aged (approximately 42), aged (under 70) and long-lived (more than 75). Two additional independent replicas of 1 million unique cDNA reads from the same blood draw were analyzed for two donors (one aged 18 to 30 and one aged 80 or older). The paper as a whole reports these results and caveats: Because donor CMV infection status was unknown, age-related changes in expanded clonotypes were potentially confounded. Since profiling was done on bulk unsorted PBMCs, naive and antigen-experienced compartments could not be conclusively compared. Estimates of total diversity based on one million sequenced T cells were regarded as lower bounds and as underestimates. A strong correlation was found between observed TCR beta diversity and the percentage of naive T cells measured by flow cytometry. As age increased, observed TCR beta diversity per million T cells dropped in a roughly linear way, and a significant reduction was already evident by age 40. The long-lived group showed more naive CD4+ T cells, fewer expanded clones and increased TCR diversity than the aged group, suggesting age selection.

Spanning cysteine to phenylalanine, the CDR3 consists of 16 amino acids. Only the CDR3 portion is preserved as DNA: 48 bases, with reading frame beginning at the first base. From a lookup of the germline V gene, CDR1 and CDR2 are MDHEN and SYDVKM. Cut back by 10 bases and 6 bases, the V and J ends lie 24 bases apart. Library preparation was by 5' RACE. The instrument was an Illumina HiSeq 2500. A second PCR of about 6 to 11 cycles was run with a J-beta primer mix and a sample-barcoded 5' primer. Each TCR beta cDNA molecule received a unique molecular identifier from a template-switch 5' adaptor carrying 12 random nucleotides. Each sample yielded at least 3 million CDR3-containing paired-end reads. First-strand cDNA synthesis was performed from all RNA using the Mint cDNA synthesis kit, with priming by a TRBC-specific oligonucleotide. All cDNA was treated with uracil-DNA glycosylase and then went through a first 18-cycle PCR with the universal primers M1SS and BC2_uni_R. Concerning the study's data processing: Each sample was normalized by randomly selecting 1 million high-quality reads, each carrying a distinct molecular identifier. Reads sharing molecular identifiers were discarded rather than binned into consensus sequences. MiTCR, run with a Q25 quality threshold and the strictest error-elimination algorithm, handled CDR3 identification, clonotype clustering and error correction. Lower-bound total TCR beta diversity was estimated with a nonparametric unseen species model using Euler transformation. TCRdb applied fastp at Q25 and MiXCR to the public reads, then kept only in-frame beta chains. Rows with a matching CDR3 protein are joined into one entry that keeps the most common DNA and genes. The authors' filters were not applied to this entry. The sample data list approximately 780,000 distinct CDR3 sequences, and 25% to 30% of these were observed just once. Of the sample, 3% falls within the top ten clones.

Systemically healthy Caucasian individuals from Russia, about 38 in total and aged roughly 6 to 100 years, were included as donors. Each donor gave about 10 milliliters of peripheral blood, drawn into EDTA-treated Vacutainer tubes. PBMCs were isolated by Ficoll-Paque density-gradient centrifugation, with at least 6 million obtained per sample. Trizol reagent was used to extract total RNA from the PBMCs, yielding at least 6 micrograms per sample. Naive CD45RAhigh/CD27high T cell percentages were measured by flow cytometry on a PBMC aliquot from every donor. This sample was shared with a second study, whose subject was T cells of mothers and their children. Reported in the second study: Nine systemically healthy Caucasian individuals, comprising three mothers and their six children, were included as donors. cDNA synthesis consumed the entire amount of extracted RNA, loaded at around 1.5 ug RNA in each 15 ul reaction. In the second PCR, the M1S primer introduced both the sample barcodes and 2-4 random nucleotides. Over 9.5 million TCR beta CDR3 reads were obtained for each mother, and approximately 2.9 million reads were obtained for each child. TCR recombination output is similarly shaped by thymic selection in related and unrelated pairs, with a minor effect exerted by inherited differences. Normalized repertoire overlap was always slightly but never significantly higher in related than unrelated mother-child pairs. No persistent microchimeric T cell clones were found, with a detection sensitivity of approximately 94 clones per million clonotypes. In the study, deep NGS was used to compare the TCR beta repertoires of mothers and children, and features distinguishing related mother-child pairs from unrelated individuals were sought. On average, the children were around 11 +/- 4 years old, while the mothers were about 40 +/- 4 years old. After adapters were ligated using NEBNext reagents, the libraries underwent 100+100 nt paired-end sequencing on an Illumina HiSeq 2000. To avoid cross-contamination, the mother libraries and the child libraries were prepared a month apart and sequenced in separate runs. For each donor, between about 450,000 and 2,300,000 distinct TCR beta clonotypes were identified. Naive TCR beta clonotypes were estimated from low-frequency clonotypes matched to each donor's FACS-determined naive share, without sorting.

The chain employs TRBV28 and TRBJ2-2; the D gene remains uncertain. The receptor's source is a boy between 10 and 17 years old in good health. The material sequenced was blood. The CDR3 reads as follows: CATASPGTTWAGELFF. The DNA sequence is given as TGTGCCACCGCTAGTCCGGGCACAACTTGGGCCGGGGAGCTGTTTTTT.